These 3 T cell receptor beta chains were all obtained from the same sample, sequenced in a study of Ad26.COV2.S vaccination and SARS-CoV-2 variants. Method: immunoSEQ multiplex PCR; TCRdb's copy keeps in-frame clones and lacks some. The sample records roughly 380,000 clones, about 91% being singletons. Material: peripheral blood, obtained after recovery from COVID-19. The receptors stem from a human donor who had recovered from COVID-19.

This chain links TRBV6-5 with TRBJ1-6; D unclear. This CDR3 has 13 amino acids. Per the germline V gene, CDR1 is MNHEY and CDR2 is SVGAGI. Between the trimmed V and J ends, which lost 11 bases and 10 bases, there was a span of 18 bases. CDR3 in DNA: TGTGCCTGTCTAGGAGGGTCTACCTCACCCCTCCACTTT. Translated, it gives CACLGGSTSPLHF.

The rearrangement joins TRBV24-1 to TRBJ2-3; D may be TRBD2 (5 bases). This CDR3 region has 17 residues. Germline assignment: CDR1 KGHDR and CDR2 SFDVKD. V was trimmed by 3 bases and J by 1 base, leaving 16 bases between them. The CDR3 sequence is CATSDPDVTGGTDTQYF. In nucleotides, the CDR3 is TGTGCCACCAGTGATCCGGACGTGACCGGGGGCACAGATACGCAGTATTTT.

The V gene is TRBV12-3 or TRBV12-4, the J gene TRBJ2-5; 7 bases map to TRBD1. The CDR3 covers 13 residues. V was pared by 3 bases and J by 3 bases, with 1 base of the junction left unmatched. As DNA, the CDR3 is TGTGCCAGCAGTTTTGGGACAGAAGAGACCCAGTACTTC. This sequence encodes CASSFGTEETQYF.